The 30 T cell receptor beta chains listed next were all sequenced from one sample in a study of T cell responses to AZD1222 COVID-19 vaccine. Only in-frame clones appear in the TCRdb table, and some are missing; sequencing was by immunoSEQ multiplex PCR. The sample includes 120,000 or so clones, about 92% of them seen just once. The sequencing used peripheral blood, collected on day 0 of AZD1222 vaccination. These TCRs come from an adult in good health.

Of note for this clone: This sample also contains other DNA sequences that code for the same CDR3. The chain carries TRBV5-1 and TRBJ2-3; D perhaps matches TRBD2 (6 bases). This CDR3 is 15 amino acids long. V was pared by 0 bases and J by 0 bases, with 8 bases between. Germline V lookup: CDR1 SGHRS, CDR2 YFSETQ. The CDR3 region is CASSLGSGSTDTQYF. DNA of the CDR3: TGCGCCAGCAGCTTGGGGAGCGGGAGCACAGATACGCAGTATTTT.

This clone was found once. The V gene is TRBV6-1, the J gene TRBJ1-1; unclear D gene. Germline V gives CDR1 MNHNS, CDR2 SASEGT. This CDR3 has 15 residues. V shed 3 bases and J shed 8 bases, with 19 bases lying between them. The CDR3 region has the DNA TGTGCCAGCAGTGACGCCGACGGGTCACTAACCGAAGCTTTCTTT. Translation: CASSDADGSLTEAFF.

This clone was seen only once. The V call is TRBV28, the J call TRBJ1-6, with unresolved D. In germline, CDR1 is MDHEN, CDR2 SYDVKM. V shed 5 bases and J shed 8 bases, with 10 bases lying between them. This CDR3 has 13 amino acids. CDR3 coding DNA: TGTGCCAGCAGTACCCAGATCTATTCACCCCTCCACTTT. It encodes CASSTQIYSPLHF. The full variable domain, completed using reference TRBV28 and TRBJ1-6, is DVKVTQSSRYLVKRTGEKVFLECVQDMDHENMFWYRQDPGLGLRLIYFSYDVKMKEKGDIPEGYSVSREKKERFSLILESASTNQTSMYLCASSTQIYSPLHFGNGTRLTVT.

The chain is built from TRBV5-4 and TRBJ2-7; 9 positions match TRBD2. J gave up 4 bases and V 4 bases, and 6 bases lay outside the gene matches. Germline-derived CDR1 and CDR2 are SGHNT and YYREEE (reference sequence). CDR3 length equals 14 residues. CDR3 in DNA: TGTGCCAGCAGCCTTAGCGGGAGTTGGTACGAGCAGTACTTC. Protein sequence: CASSLSGSWYEQYF.

This chain connects TRBV2 to TRBJ1-1, with 8 bases fitting TRBD1. The V gene's germline CDR1 is SNHLY and CDR2 FYNNEI. This CDR3 is built from 14 residues. Trimming at V came to 5 bases and at J to 1 base, leaving 3 bases not matched to a gene. CDR3 sequence reads: CASSRDRKNTEAFF. The CDR3 region has the DNA TGTGCCAGCAGTCGGGACAGGAAGAACACTGAAGCTTTCTTT. Based on the CDR3 plus reference TRBV2 and TRBJ1-1, the full variable domain is EPEVTQTPSHQVTQMGQEVILRCVPISNHLYFYWYRQILGQKVEFLVSFYNNEISEKSEIFDDQFSVERPDGSNFTLKIRSTKLEDSAMYFCASSRDRKNTEAFFGQGTRLTVV.

The V gene is TRBV3-1 (or the pseudogene TRBV3-2), the J gene TRBJ1-1, with D maybe TRBD1 (6 bases). Trimming pared 6 bases from V and 2 bases from J, leaving 16 bases between. From germline, CDR1 is LGHDT and CDR2 YNNKEL (reference sequence). There are 15 residues in the CDR3. In DNA form, the CDR3 reads TGTGCCAGCAGGCGCATGGGGGGCAGAAACACTGAAGCTTTCTTT. Translating it yields CASRRMGGRNTEAFF.

CDR3 in amino acids: CASSPRLRQAPLPNYEQYF. DNA of the CDR3: TGTGCCAGCAGCCCAAGACTACGACAGGCCCCCCTACCTAACTACGAGCAGTACTTC. The V and J genes are TRBV12-1 and TRBJ2-7; the table's D call, TRBD1, has no DNA check behind it. TRBV12-1 is classified as a pseudogene. There are 19 residues in the CDR3.

CDR3 sequence: CASSAGDIQETQYF. CDR3 DNA sequence: TGCGCCAGCAGCGCGGGGGATATCCAGGAGACCCAGTACTTC. V and J are TRBV5-1 and TRBJ2-5; 7 nucleotides match TRBD2. J lost 5 bases, V lost 4 bases, and 8 bases had no gene match. The germline V gene encodes CDR1 SGHRS and CDR2 YFSETQ. The CDR3 has 14 amino acids.

This chain uses TRBV5-1 with TRBJ1-6; TRBD1 is a possible D gene (6 bases). V was shortened by 4 bases and J by 5 bases, with 16 bases between the two germline ends. CDR3 length: 16 residues. Germline CDR1 and CDR2: SGHRS and YFSETQ. The CDR3 loop reads CASSPRQRTDNSPLHF. The CDR3 DNA is TGCGCCAGCAGCCCACGGCAGAGGACAGATAATTCACCCCTCCACTTT.

CDR3 sequence (DNA): TGTGCCAGCAGTGGCCAGACAGGGGGAGCGACCTACGAGCAGTACTTC. Its protein is CASSGQTGGATYEQYF. The chain joins TRBV6-1 to TRBJ2-7, with 9 nucleotides matching TRBD1. Germline trimming cut 4 bases from V and 2 bases from J; bases unmatched to any gene: 9. The CDR3 consists of 16 residues. Looked up from germline, CDR1 is MNHNS and CDR2 is SASEGT.

As concerns this clone: The junction departs from the called germline gene at one end, perhaps through a read error. V gene TRBV4-2 combines with J gene TRBJ2-1; a possible D gene is TRBD2 (5 bases). CDR1 LGHNA and CDR2 YNFKEQ come from the germline V gene. The CDR3 has 13 amino acids. Here the CDR3 reads CASSPLRNGMVLF. Written as DNA, the CDR3 is TGTGCCAGCAGCCCCCTTCGTAACGGGATGGTGCTCTTC.

The chain couples TRBV28 to TRBJ1-5; D unclear. The CDR3 is made up of 15 amino acids. Germline V CDR1 and CDR2: MDHEN, SYDVKM. V lost 8 bases and J 2 bases, leaving 16 bases between the germline ends. Here the CDR3 reads CASRTRLRGNQPQHF. The CDR3 coding sequence is TGTGCCAGCCGAACGAGGCTAAGGGGCAATCAGCCCCAGCATTTT.

V and J are TRBV19 and TRBJ2-3, with a tentative D call TRBD2 (6 bases). V was cut by 3 bases and J by 2 bases, with 15 bases left in between. CDR1 is LNHDA, CDR2 SQIVND, per germline (reference sequence). This CDR3 is 16 amino acids long. The CDR3, as DNA: TGTGCCAGTAGTATCCAACTAGCAGCATTCACAGATACGCAGTATTTT. This translates into CASSIQLAAFTDTQYF.

V is TRBV5-1 and J is TRBJ1-2; 7 bases fit TRBD1. Germline loops: CDR1 SGHRS, CDR2 YFSETQ. The CDR3 sequence is 17 residues long. The V and J ends lost 2 bases and 0 bases, in that order; junction bases with no gene match: 10. CDR3: CASSFGQALWTNYGYTF. For the CDR3, the DNA is TGCGCCAGCAGCTTCGGACAGGCCCTCTGGACTAACTATGGCTACACCTTC.

The chain employs TRBV25-1 and TRBJ2-3, with a weak D call TRBD1 (6 bases). CDR1 is MGHDK and CDR2 is SYGVNS in the germline V gene. V lost 6 bases, J lost 4 bases, and 14 bases lay in between. The CDR3 contains 14 residues. The CDR3 nucleotides read TGTGCCAGCAGATTACAGGGTCCCTCAGATACGCAGTATTTT. Amino acid sequence: CASRLQGPSDTQYF.

The J gene is TRBJ2-4, the V gene TRBV7-8; the match to TRBD2 covers 9 bases. V trimming: 3 bases; J trimming: 9 bases; junction bases outside the gene matches: 12. The germline V gene encodes CDR1 SGHVS and CDR2 FQNEAQ. The CDR3 sequence is 16 residues long. CDR3 loop: CASSFSLIAGEGIQYF. The CDR3 nucleotides read TGTGCCAGCAGCTTTAGCCTAATAGCGGGAGAGGGCATTCAGTACTTC.

J is TRBJ1-2 and V is TRBV19; the D is unclear. V was clipped by 4 bases and J by 4 bases, with 19 bases between them. The germline CDR1 and CDR2 sequences are LNHDA and SQIVND (reference sequence). The CDR3 is 16 amino acids. The CDR3 sequence: CASSTRSPGFPYGYTF. The CDR3 bases are TGTGCCAGTAGTACCCGCTCTCCGGGATTCCCCTATGGCTACACCTTC.

The genes are TRBV27 and TRBJ1-6, with D perhaps TRBD1 (6 bases). Deletions cut 2 bases from V and 7 bases from J, with 12 bases between. The V gene's germline CDR1 is MNHEY and CDR2 SMNVEV (reference sequence). The CDR3 is 15 amino acids. In DNA form, the CDR3 reads TGTGCCAGCAGTTTACCAGGGGCCCGGAATTCACCCCTCCACTTT. Protein: CASSLPGARNSPLHF.

V usage is TRBV11-2 and J usage is TRBJ2-4; 8 positions match TRBD2. This CDR3 spans 16 amino acids. The germline gives CDR1 SGHAT, CDR2 FQNNGV. With 1 base clipped from V and 1 base from J, the junction kept 3 bases outside the gene matches. The CDR3 DNA reads TGTGCCAGCAGCTTAGCGGGAGGGGTTGCCAAAAACATTCAGTACTTC. Translating it yields CASSLAGGVAKNIQYF.

The J gene is TRBJ1-6, the V gene TRBV6-5; D perhaps matches TRBD1 (5 bases). The V and J ends lost 2 bases and 10 bases respectively, with 12 bases between them. In germline, CDR1 is MNHEY, CDR2 SVGAGI. The CDR3 covers 14 residues. The CDR3 sequence is CASSYVRGNSPLHF. CDR3 DNA: TGTGCCAGCAGTTACGTGCGGGGGAACTCACCCCTCCACTTT.

This clone was counted a single time. This CDR3 is CASSLEGGALVGRNEQFF. The DNA of the CDR3 is TGCGCCAGCAGCTTGGAGGGGGGAGCATTGGTAGGTCGGAATGAGCAGTTCTTC. The chain carries TRBV5-1 and TRBJ2-1; D is perhaps TRBD1 or TRBD2 (6 bases each). V was clipped by 0 bases and J by 7 bases, with 23 bases between them. The germline CDR1 and CDR2 sequences are SGHRS and YFSETQ. The CDR3 sequence is 18 residues long.

A word on this clone: Other DNA sequences in the same sample also yield this CDR3. The chain couples TRBV18 to TRBJ1-5, with 11 nucleotides matching TRBD1. Germline trimming cut 6 bases from V and 2 bases from J; bases unmatched to any gene: 3. The CDR3 sequence is 15 residues long. Germline V lookup: CDR1 KGHSH, CDR2 LQKENI. The CDR3 region is CASSPGQGGNQPQHF. CDR3 DNA: TGTGCCAGCTCCCCGGGACAGGGGGGCAATCAGCCCCAGCATTTT.

The chain joins TRBV15 to TRBJ1-5; maybe TRBD1 (6 bases). The CDR3 runs to 12 residues. Germline CDR1 and CDR2: LNHNV and YYDKDF (reference sequence). Trimming pared 6 bases from V and 7 bases from J, leaving 10 bases between. The CDR3 is CATRTGLQPQHF. The CDR3 DNA is TGTGCCACCAGGACAGGTCTACAGCCCCAGCATTTT.

V is TRBV5-5 and J is TRBJ1-1; D remains unclear. V gave up 7 bases and J gave up 5 bases, with 21 bases separating them. This CDR3 contains 15 residues. Germline V gene lookup returns CDR1 SGHKS and CDR2 YYEKEE (reference sequence). CDR3 region: CASVNPGEPRTEAFF. As DNA, the CDR3 is TGTGCCAGCGTTAATCCCGGGGAACCGAGAACTGAAGCTTTCTTT.

The chain carries TRBV3-1 (or the pseudogene TRBV3-2) and TRBJ1-1; TRBD1 might be the D (5 bases). The V end was cut by 1 base, the J end by 5 bases, with 14 bases between. CDR3 length equals 15 residues. The germline V gene encodes CDR1 LGHDT and CDR2 YNNKEL (reference sequence). CDR3 nucleotides: TGTGCCAGCAGCCAAGGGTCAGGGAGTACGACTGAAGCTTTCTTT. It specifies CASSQGSGSTTEAFF.

The CDR3 loop reads CASSLVSWGDQPQHF. As DNA, the CDR3 is TGTGCCAGCAGCTTAGTCTCCTGGGGAGACCAGCCCCAGCATTTT. The V gene is TRBV11-3, the J gene TRBJ1-5; no firm D call. CDR1 SGHNT and CDR2 YENEEA come from the germline V gene. V lost 1 base to trimming and J lost 7 bases, with 14 bases between them. The CDR3 runs 15 residues.

V gene TRBV19 combines with J gene TRBJ2-2; 8 bases match TRBD1. Germline V gene data show CDR1 as LNHDA and CDR2 as SQIVND (reference sequence). Germline trimming cut 7 bases from V and 6 bases from J; bases unmatched to any gene: 16. This CDR3 region has 17 residues. DNA of the CDR3: TGTGCCAGTATCGGGGGACCAGGGGGCGCCACGGCCGGGGAGCTGTTTTTT. This codes for CASIGGPGGATAGELFF.

The chain joins TRBV6-1 to TRBJ2-1; D remains unclear. The V gene's germline CDR1 is MNHNS and CDR2 SASEGT. The CDR3 is 16 residues long. V shed 1 base and J shed 0 bases, with 10 bases lying between them. This CDR3 reads CASSEDAGDSYNEQFF. CDR3 bases: TGTGCCAGCAGTGAAGACGCTGGCGACTCCTACAATGAGCAGTTCTTC.

The chain uses TRBV5-1 and TRBJ1-1; no clear D gene. The germline gives CDR1 SGHRS, CDR2 YFSETQ. The germline V and J ends were trimmed by 1 base and 3 bases, with 10 bases remaining between them. The length of the CDR3 is 14 residues. The CDR3 sequence: CASSLLGLDTEAFF. The CDR3 coding sequence is TGCGCCAGCAGCTTGTTGGGGTTGGACACTGAAGCTTTCTTT.

This chain uses TRBV6-5 with TRBJ2-6; perhaps TRBD1 as D (5 bases). Germline V CDR1 and CDR2: MNHEY, SVGAGI. CDR3 length equals 15 residues. Trimming removed 6 bases at V and 2 bases at J, with 11 bases between. As DNA, the CDR3 is TGTGCCAGCAGGCTGGGGCGTGCTGGGGCCAACGTCCTGACTTTC. It yields the protein CASRLGRAGANVLTF.